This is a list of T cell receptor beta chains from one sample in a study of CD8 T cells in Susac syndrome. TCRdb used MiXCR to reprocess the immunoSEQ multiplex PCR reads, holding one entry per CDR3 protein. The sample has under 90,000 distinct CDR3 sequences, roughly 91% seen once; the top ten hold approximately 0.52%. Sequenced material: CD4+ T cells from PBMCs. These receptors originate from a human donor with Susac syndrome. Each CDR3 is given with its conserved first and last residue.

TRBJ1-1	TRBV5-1	CASSLMSGPRNTEAFF
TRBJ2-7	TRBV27	CASSLLAGFEQYF
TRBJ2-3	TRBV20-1	CRAAGDTQYF
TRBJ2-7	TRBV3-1	CASSQGQGVLYEQYF
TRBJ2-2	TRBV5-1	CASSGYNTGELFF
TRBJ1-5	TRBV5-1	CASSLWGNQPQHF
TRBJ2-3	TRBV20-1	CSARVAGGSDTQYF
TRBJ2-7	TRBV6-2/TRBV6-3	CASSSWTGDYEQYF
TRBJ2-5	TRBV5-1	CASSSGAVAQETQYF
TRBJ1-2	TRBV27	CASSSGAHYGYTF
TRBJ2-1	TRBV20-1	CSARNTLAGANEQFF
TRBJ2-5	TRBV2	CASTGQGTETQYF
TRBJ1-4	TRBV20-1	CSARDSETGKLFF
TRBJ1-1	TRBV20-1	CRGATRRVAFF
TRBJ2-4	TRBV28	CASSIAKNIQYF
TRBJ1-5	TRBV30	CAWSVSVNQPQHF
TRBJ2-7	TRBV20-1	CSAIGLQGYEQYF
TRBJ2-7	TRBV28	CASIRGSYEQYF
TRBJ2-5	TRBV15	CATSDGKETQYF
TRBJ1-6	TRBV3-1	CASSRQGFNSPLHF
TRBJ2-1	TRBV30	CAWGGQTSGFNEQFF
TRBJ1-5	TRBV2	CASNRDIYQPQHF
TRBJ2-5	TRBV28	CASSLGGRTETQYF
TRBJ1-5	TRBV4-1	CASSQDGGIGNQPQHF
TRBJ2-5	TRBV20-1	CSASSPMADQETQYF
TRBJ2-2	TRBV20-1	CSAIDGTSNTGELFF